This T cell receptor beta chain appears in the sequencing data of a study of T cell repertoires in cytomegalovirus infection. From the reads, TCRdb called clonotypes with MiXCR, one entry per CDR3 protein. The sample includes roughly 700,000 distinct CDR3 sequences, around 31% of them seen just once. The germline V and J ends were trimmed by 0 bases and 6 bases, with 8 bases remaining between them. The CDR3 contains 13 residues. Germline V gene data show CDR1 as SGHRS and CDR2 as YFSETQ. As to this clonotype: Its antigen is unidentified.

The sample in question was cultured PBMCs, obtained from culture after CMV antigen stimulation. V gene TRBV5-1 combines with J gene TRBJ2-3; D call uncertain. This clonotype originated in a human donor in good health (CMV status not recorded). Some clones in this sample may be carry-over from other donors' samples. The chain's CDR3 is CASSLVKQDTQYF. CDR3 DNA sequence: TGCGCCAGCAGCTTGGTTAAACAGGATACGCAGTATTTT.